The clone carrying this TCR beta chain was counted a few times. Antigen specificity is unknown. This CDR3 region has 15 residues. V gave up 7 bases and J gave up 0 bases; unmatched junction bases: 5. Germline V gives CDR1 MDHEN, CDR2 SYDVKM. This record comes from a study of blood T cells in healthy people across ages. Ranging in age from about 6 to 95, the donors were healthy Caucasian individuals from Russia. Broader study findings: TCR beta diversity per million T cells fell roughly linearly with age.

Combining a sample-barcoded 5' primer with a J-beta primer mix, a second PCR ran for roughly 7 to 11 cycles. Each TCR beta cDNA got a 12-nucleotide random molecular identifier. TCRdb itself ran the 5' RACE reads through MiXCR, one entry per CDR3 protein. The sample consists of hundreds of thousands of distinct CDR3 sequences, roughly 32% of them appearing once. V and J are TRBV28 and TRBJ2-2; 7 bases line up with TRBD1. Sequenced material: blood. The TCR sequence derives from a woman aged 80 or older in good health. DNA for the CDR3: TGTGCCAGCAAACGGGACAGTACGAACACCGGGGAGCTGTTTTTT. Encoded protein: CASKRDSTNTGELFF.